A selection of T cell receptor beta chains follows, all from one sample in a study of OX40 agonist ivuxolimab in advanced cancers. Clones were sequenced by immunoSEQ multiplex PCR, and TCRdb holds only the in-frame ones, with some missing. The profile shows 71,000 or so clones, around 80% of them singletons. The specimen was CD4+ or CD8+ T cells sorted from blood, collected in a trial of the OX40 agonist ivuxolimab. Receptor source: an adult with an advanced solid tumor such as melanoma, head and neck, liver or kidney cancer. Each CDR3 is given with its conserved first and last residue.

V	CDR3
TRBV29-1	CSTYLGENEQFF
TRBV5-8	CASSLYGAGELFF
TRBV11-1	CASSSPDSLSYEQYF
TRBV4-1	CASSQAASSYEQYF
TRBV5-1	CASSLATTSGRMDNEQFF
TRBV7-9	CASSLGETSGSTDTQYF
TRBV5-1	CASSTGVYNEQFF
TRBV5-1	CASSLRDPGSYNEQFF
TRBV6-5	CASILPQGDGYTF
TRBV6-5	CASSYLTSGNTDTQYF
TRBV10-3	CASRDTGDQYGYTF
TRBV9	CASSVGQANTEAFF
TRBV2	CASSADYVNTEAFF
TRBV4-2	CASSQAQGQGSYEQYF